These 22 T cell receptor beta chains were sequenced from one sample in a study of vaccination effects on CD4 cells after COVID-19. Method: immunoSEQ multiplex PCR; TCRdb's copy keeps in-frame clones and lacks some. This repertoire shows roughly 50,000 clones, roughly 76% found once; its top ten account for 2% to 2.5%. Antigens of these TCRs are unknown. Within the ViraFEST assay, antigen-specific CD4+ T cells underwent expansion with viral peptide pools prior to sequencing. Having been cultured for around ten days, the cells underwent CD4+ T cell isolation. The sequencing here drew on CD4+ T cells from PBMCs cultured with HCoV-229E spike peptides, taken before COVID-19 vaccination. The receptors derive from a human donor who received a COVID-19 vaccine.

The chain combines TRBV15 with TRBJ1-2, with TRBD1 as a possible D gene (5 bases). V lost 7 bases and J lost 1, with 16 bases in between. Germline CDR1 reads LNHNV; CDR2 reads YYDKDF (reference sequence). This CDR3 comprises 15 residues. The CDR3 nucleotides are TGTGCCACCACCCTGGGAGGGGCTGATAACTATGGCTACACCTTC. Its translation: CATTLGGADNYGYTF.

The chain employs TRBV5-1 and TRBJ1-1, with 10 bases matching TRBD1. Germline V CDR1 and CDR2: SGHRS, YFSETQ. This CDR3 contains 14 residues. V was clipped by 3 bases and J by 7 bases; unmatched bases: 6. CDR3 coding DNA: TGCGCCAGCAGCTCTAGGACAGGGGGGCTTGAAGCTTTCTTT. Residues: CASSSRTGGLEAFF. The entire variable domain, with the rest obtained from reference TRBV5-1 and TRBJ1-1, is as follows: KAGVTQTPRYLIKTRGQQVTLSCSPISGHRSVSWYQQTPGQGLQFLFEYFSETQRNKGNFPGRFSGRQFSNSRSEMNVSTLELGDSALYLCASSSRTGGLEAFFGQGTRLTVV.

V usage is TRBV28 and J usage is TRBJ2-5; 13 positions match TRBD2. The CDR3 runs 15 residues. Trimming took 5 bases from V and 5 from J; bases not matched to a gene: 5. CDR1 MDHEN and CDR2 SYDVKM come from the germline V gene. In DNA, the CDR3 is TGTGCCAGCAGTCCGACTAGCGGGGGGTTCGAGACCCAGTACTTC. Protein product: CASSPTSGGFETQYF.

There are a few counts of this clone. The genes are TRBV5-8 and TRBJ1-1; 7 nucleotides agree with TRBD1. Germline lookup yields CDR1 SGHTS and CDR2 YDEGEE. This CDR3 is 12 amino acids long. The J segment lost 5 bases and the V segment lost 4 bases, leaving 2 bases of the junction unmatched. This CDR3 reads CASSPGGTEAFF. The CDR3 coding sequence is TGTGCCAGCAGCCCAGGGGGGACTGAAGCTTTCTTT.

The chain uses TRBV2 and TRBJ1-3; 7 nucleotides align to TRBD1. The germline gives CDR1 SNHLY, CDR2 FYNNEI. Losses at the gene ends were 2 bases for V and 2 bases for J; bases not matched to a gene: 0. The CDR3 is 14 residues long. CDR3 in amino acids: CASSEQGAGNTIYF. CDR3 nucleotides: TGTGCCAGCAGTGAACAGGGGGCTGGAAACACCATATATTTT.

The chain uses TRBV19 and TRBJ1-5; D is possibly TRBD1 (6 bases). Deletions cut 5 bases from V and 0 bases from J, with 14 bases between. CDR1 and CDR2 (germline): LNHDA, SQIVND (reference sequence). The CDR3 sequence is 16 residues long. The CDR3 is CASSASGTSSNQPQHF. The CDR3, as DNA: TGTGCCAGTAGTGCGTCCGGGACATCTAGCAATCAGCCCCAGCATTTT.

CDR3 DNA: TGTGCCAGCAGTCCCCCTGGCTCTAATTCACCCCTCCACTTT. It specifies CASSPPGSNSPLHF. The rearrangement uses TRBV6-5 and TRBJ1-6; D gene uncertain. The CDR3 sequence is 14 residues long. From germline, CDR1 is MNHEY and CDR2 SVGAGI. V was cut by 5 bases and J by 6 bases, with 11 bases left in between.

The genes are TRBV5-1 and TRBJ2-5, with D possibly being TRBD1 (6 bases). The length of the CDR3 is 16 residues. V lost 1 base, J lost 2 bases, and 15 bases lay in between. Germline V gene sequence: CDR1 SGHRS, CDR2 YFSETQ. The CDR3 reads CASSLLGRGVQETQYF. As DNA, the CDR3 is TGCGCCAGCAGCTTGTTGGGCAGGGGCGTACAAGAGACCCAGTACTTC.

V gene TRBV21-1 combines with J gene TRBJ2-7; the D call TRBD2 from the table was never checked on the DNA. TRBV21-1 is flagged as a pseudogene. The CDR3 sequence is 15 residues long. The CDR3 loop is CASSKARRYSYEQYV. CDR3 coding DNA: TGTGCCAGCAGCAAAGCTCGCCGGTACTCCTACGAGCAGTACGTC.

The chain uses TRBV4-1 and TRBJ2-7, with TRBD2 matching 10 bases. The trim removed 0 bases at V and 10 bases at J, leaving 9 bases unmatched. This CDR3 comprises 15 residues. CDR1 MGHRA and CDR2 YSYEKL come from the germline V gene. CDR3 coding DNA: TGCGCCAGCAGCCAAGAGGGAAGCGGGGGGGGCGTACAGTACGTC. Its protein is CASSQEGSGGGVQYV.

The chain combines TRBV7-8 with TRBJ1-5, with D tentatively TRBD1 (5 bases). Per germline, CDR1 SGHVS and CDR2 FQNEAQ. This CDR3 spans 13 amino acids. The germline V and J ends were trimmed by 5 bases and 4 bases, with 9 bases remaining between them. The CDR3 loop is CASSEQENQPQHF. DNA for the CDR3: TGTGCCAGCAGCGAACAGGAAAATCAGCCCCAGCATTTT.

There are a few counts of this clone. The rearrangement uses TRBV2 and TRBJ2-2; D is possibly TRBD1 (6 bases). With 5 bases removed from V and 1 base from J, the gap between germline ends came to 14 bases. The CDR3 has 16 residues. Germline CDR1 SNHLY, CDR2 FYNNEI. CDR3 nucleotides: TGTGCCAGCAGTCCGACCGGGACATTGAACACCGGGGAGCTGTTTTTT. It yields the protein CASSPTGTLNTGELFF.

V usage is TRBV29-1 and J usage is TRBJ1-2; D gene ambiguous. Germline V gene sequence: CDR1 SQVTM, CDR2 ANQGSEA. V was trimmed by 3 bases and J by 0 bases, leaving 17 bases between them. This CDR3 is 16 amino acids long. CDR3 sequence (DNA): TGCAGCGTTGACGCCACCCCTGATACGGCTAACTATGGCTACACCTTC. Translation gives CSVDATPDTANYGYTF.

The chain recombines TRBV6-6 with TRBJ2-1; no firm D call. Germline loops: CDR1 MNHNY, CDR2 SVGAGI (reference sequence). CDR3 length equals 15 residues. V dropped 8 bases and J dropped 0 bases, with 14 bases sitting between them. CDR3 loop: CASGPTVSSYNEQFF. The CDR3, as DNA: TGTGCCAGCGGTCCGACCGTGAGCTCCTACAATGAGCAGTTCTTC.

The chain is built from TRBV19 and TRBJ1-1, with a possible D match to TRBD1 (5 bases). V was pared by 3 bases and J by 2 bases, with 13 bases between. The CDR3 runs 15 residues. Germline CDR1 reads LNHDA; CDR2 reads SQIVND (reference sequence). CDR3 DNA: TGTGCCAGTAGTATCCAGGGCCGTGTAAACACTGAAGCTTTCTTT. As protein: CASSIQGRVNTEAFF.

The gene calls are TRBV12-3 or TRBV12-4 and TRBJ1-1; D is unclear. The ends were cut back, 5 bases at V and 6 bases at J, with 10 bases in the middle. The CDR3 is 12 residues long. Here the CDR3 DNA reads TGTGCCAGCAGTCCAGGTCGCGCTGAAGCTTTCTTT. It specifies CASSPGRAEAFF.

The sample holds a few counts of this clone. V is TRBV30 and J is TRBJ2-7, with D possibly TRBD2 on 6 matching bases. This CDR3 comprises 14 residues. CDR1 is GTSNPN, CDR2 SVGIG, per germline (reference sequence). V lost 3 bases to trimming and J lost 0 bases, with 12 bases between them. DNA for the CDR3: TGTGCCTGGAGCCGGGACTCAAACTCCTACGAGCAGTACGTC. As protein: CAWSRDSNSYEQYV.

This rearrangement joins TRBV9 to TRBJ2-2, with 7 positions matching TRBD1. Per germline, CDR1 SGDLS and CDR2 YYNGEE. V was clipped by 3 bases and J by 1 base; unmatched bases: 3. The CDR3 length is 15 residues. The CDR3 bases are TGTGCCAGCAGCGGACGGACAGGGAACACCGGGGAGCTGTTTTTT. Amino acid sequence: CASSGRTGNTGELFF.

This chain links TRBV11-2 with TRBJ1-5, with D maybe TRBD1 (5 bases). Trimming cost V 5 bases and J 1 base, with 9 bases left between them. This CDR3 is built from 14 residues. Germline CDR1 is SGHAT and CDR2 is FQNNGV. The CDR3 is CASSPGRSNQPQHF. The DNA of the CDR3 is TGTGCCAGCAGCCCGGGACGGAGCAATCAGCCCCAGCATTTT.

This clone was seen only a few times. The gene calls are TRBV4-3 and TRBJ1-6, with 8 positions matching TRBD1. The CDR3 has 15 amino acids. Germline trimming cut 0 bases from V and 8 bases from J; bases unmatched to any gene: 3. Germline lookup yields CDR1 LGHNA and CDR2 YSLEER. The CDR3 DNA reads TGCGCCAGCAGCCAAGAGGGACAGGAGTATTCACCCCTCCACTTT. Translated, it gives CASSQEGQEYSPLHF.

V and J are TRBV5-8 and TRBJ2-7, with no clear D. This CDR3 has 13 residues. Germline CDR1 and CDR2: SGHTS and YDEGEE. V was trimmed by 2 bases and J by 5 bases, leaving 11 bases between them. Here the CDR3 DNA reads TGTGCCAGCAGCTTCGGCAGACCTGACGAGCAGTACGTC. This encodes CASSFGRPDEQYV.

V is TRBV21-1 and J is TRBJ1-4; the D call TRBD1 from the table was never checked on the DNA. TRBV21-1 is a documented pseudogene. The CDR3 totals 17 residues. This chain's CDR3 is CASSKPLTGDANEKLFF. The CDR3, as DNA: TGTGCCAGCAGCAAGCCATTGACAGGGGATGCTAATGAAAAACTGTTTTTT.